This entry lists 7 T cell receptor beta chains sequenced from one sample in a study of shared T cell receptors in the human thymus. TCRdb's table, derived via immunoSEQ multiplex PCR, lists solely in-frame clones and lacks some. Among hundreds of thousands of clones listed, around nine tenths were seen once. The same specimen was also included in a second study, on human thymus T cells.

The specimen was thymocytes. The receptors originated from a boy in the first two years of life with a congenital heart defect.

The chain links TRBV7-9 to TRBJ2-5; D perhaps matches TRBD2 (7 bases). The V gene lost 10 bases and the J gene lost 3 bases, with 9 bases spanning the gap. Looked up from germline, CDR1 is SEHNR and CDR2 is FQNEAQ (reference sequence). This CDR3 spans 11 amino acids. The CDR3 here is CAIGGEETQYF. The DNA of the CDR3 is TGTGCCATAGGGGGGGAAGAGACCCAGTACTTC.

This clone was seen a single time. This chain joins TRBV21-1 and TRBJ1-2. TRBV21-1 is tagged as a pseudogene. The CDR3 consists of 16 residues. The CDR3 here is CASSKEGVPGNYGYTF. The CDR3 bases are TGTGCCAGCAGCAAAGAAGGTGTCCCGGGGAACTATGGCTACACCTTC.

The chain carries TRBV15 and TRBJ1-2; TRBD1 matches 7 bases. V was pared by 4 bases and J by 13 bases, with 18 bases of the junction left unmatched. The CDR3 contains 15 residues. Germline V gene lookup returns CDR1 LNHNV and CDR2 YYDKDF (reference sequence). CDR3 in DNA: TGTGCCACCAGCACCCTAGACAGGGCCCCTGAGCTATTCACCTTC. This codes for CATSTLDRAPELFTF.

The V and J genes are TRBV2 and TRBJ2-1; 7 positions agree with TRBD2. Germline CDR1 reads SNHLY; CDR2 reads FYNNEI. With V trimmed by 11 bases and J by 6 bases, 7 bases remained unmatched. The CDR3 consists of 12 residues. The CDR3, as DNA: TGTGCCCTGGGGGGGGAAGGCAATGAGCAGTTCTTC. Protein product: CALGGEGNEQFF.

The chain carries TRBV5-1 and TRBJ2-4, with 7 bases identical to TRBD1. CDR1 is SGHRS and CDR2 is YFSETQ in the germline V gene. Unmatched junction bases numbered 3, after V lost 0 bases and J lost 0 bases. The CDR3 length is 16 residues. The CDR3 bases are TGCGCCAGCAGCTTGGCAACAGGGGAAGCCAAAAACATTCAGTACTTC. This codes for CASSLATGEAKNIQYF.

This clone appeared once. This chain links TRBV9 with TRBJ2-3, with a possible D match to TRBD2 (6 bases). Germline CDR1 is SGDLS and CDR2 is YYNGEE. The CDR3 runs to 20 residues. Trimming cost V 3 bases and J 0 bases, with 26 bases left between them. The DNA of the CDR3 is TGTGCCAGCAGCGAGGAGGGACCTTCCCGGGGTAGCGGCAGCACAGATACGCAGTATTTT. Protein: CASSEEGPSRGSGSTDTQYF.

The CDR3 DNA is TGTGCCAGCAGTGAACCTAGCGGGAGTGGCTACAATGAGCAGTTCTTC. Amino acids: CASSEPSGSGYNEQFF. The rearrangement joins TRBV25-1 to TRBJ2-1; 10 nucleotides line up with TRBD2. Trimming removed 2 bases from V and 3 bases from J; junction bases left unmatched: 4. The CDR3 loop spans 16 amino acids. Looked up from germline, CDR1 is MGHDK and CDR2 is SYGVNS. The variable domain in full, completed from reference TRBV25-1 and TRBJ2-1, reads EADIYQTPRYLVIGTGKKITLECSQTMGHDKMYWYQQDPGMELHLIHYSYGVNSTEKGDLSSESTVSRIRTEHFPLTLESARPSHTSQYLCASSEPSGSGYNEQFFGPGTRLTVL.